Below, one T cell receptor beta chain is given with its context. These data belong to a study of cytomegalovirus exposure and HLA in healthy donors. Unmatched junction bases numbered 3, after V lost 4 bases and J lost 3 bases. Germline V gene sequence: CDR1 MRHNA, CDR2 SNTAGT. This CDR3 contains 14 residues. PCR amplification relied on 60 Vbeta primers (plus 13 Jbeta primers). Assay used: immunoSEQ multiplex PCR; TCRdb lists only in-frame clones, some missing. The sample consists of around 140,000 clones, roughly 80% of them appearing once. The sequencing input was PBMCs. The chain employs TRBV6-4 and TRBJ1-2, with 9 positions matching TRBD1. This receptor was taken from a man aged 35-49 years in good health and CMV-seronegative. This CDR3 is CASSVTGGDYGYTF. The CDR3 DNA is TGTGCCAGCAGTGTGACAGGGGGGGACTATGGCTACACCTTC.